This T cell receptor (beta chain) comes out of a study of beta chain features in type 1 diabetes. The study's findings and limits: Across all four CD4+ subsets, people with type 1 diabetes showed modestly shorter TCRB CDR3s.

As regards this clone: Its cognate antigen is unknown.

Sorted cells reached over 95% purity in every population. V was shortened by 10 bases and J by 4 bases, with 13 bases between the two germline ends. The germline V gene has CDR1 SNHLY and CDR2 FYNNEI. This CDR3 spans 12 amino acids. The authors reverse transcribed all of the isolated RNA, so sequencing captured expressed TCRB transcripts. The protocol was immunoSEQ multiplex PCR, while the TCRdb copy is restricted to in-frame clones and leaves out a portion. In the table there are about 660,000 clones, over 13% of which are singletons. The gene calls are TRBV2 and TRBJ1-2, with D hard to call. The sequence was obtained from a young man with type 1 diabetes. Sequencing used naive CD4+ T cells from blood. The CDR3 region is CATSGGFYGYTF. As DNA, the CDR3 is TGTGCCACCTCCGGCGGCTTCTATGGCTACACCTTC.